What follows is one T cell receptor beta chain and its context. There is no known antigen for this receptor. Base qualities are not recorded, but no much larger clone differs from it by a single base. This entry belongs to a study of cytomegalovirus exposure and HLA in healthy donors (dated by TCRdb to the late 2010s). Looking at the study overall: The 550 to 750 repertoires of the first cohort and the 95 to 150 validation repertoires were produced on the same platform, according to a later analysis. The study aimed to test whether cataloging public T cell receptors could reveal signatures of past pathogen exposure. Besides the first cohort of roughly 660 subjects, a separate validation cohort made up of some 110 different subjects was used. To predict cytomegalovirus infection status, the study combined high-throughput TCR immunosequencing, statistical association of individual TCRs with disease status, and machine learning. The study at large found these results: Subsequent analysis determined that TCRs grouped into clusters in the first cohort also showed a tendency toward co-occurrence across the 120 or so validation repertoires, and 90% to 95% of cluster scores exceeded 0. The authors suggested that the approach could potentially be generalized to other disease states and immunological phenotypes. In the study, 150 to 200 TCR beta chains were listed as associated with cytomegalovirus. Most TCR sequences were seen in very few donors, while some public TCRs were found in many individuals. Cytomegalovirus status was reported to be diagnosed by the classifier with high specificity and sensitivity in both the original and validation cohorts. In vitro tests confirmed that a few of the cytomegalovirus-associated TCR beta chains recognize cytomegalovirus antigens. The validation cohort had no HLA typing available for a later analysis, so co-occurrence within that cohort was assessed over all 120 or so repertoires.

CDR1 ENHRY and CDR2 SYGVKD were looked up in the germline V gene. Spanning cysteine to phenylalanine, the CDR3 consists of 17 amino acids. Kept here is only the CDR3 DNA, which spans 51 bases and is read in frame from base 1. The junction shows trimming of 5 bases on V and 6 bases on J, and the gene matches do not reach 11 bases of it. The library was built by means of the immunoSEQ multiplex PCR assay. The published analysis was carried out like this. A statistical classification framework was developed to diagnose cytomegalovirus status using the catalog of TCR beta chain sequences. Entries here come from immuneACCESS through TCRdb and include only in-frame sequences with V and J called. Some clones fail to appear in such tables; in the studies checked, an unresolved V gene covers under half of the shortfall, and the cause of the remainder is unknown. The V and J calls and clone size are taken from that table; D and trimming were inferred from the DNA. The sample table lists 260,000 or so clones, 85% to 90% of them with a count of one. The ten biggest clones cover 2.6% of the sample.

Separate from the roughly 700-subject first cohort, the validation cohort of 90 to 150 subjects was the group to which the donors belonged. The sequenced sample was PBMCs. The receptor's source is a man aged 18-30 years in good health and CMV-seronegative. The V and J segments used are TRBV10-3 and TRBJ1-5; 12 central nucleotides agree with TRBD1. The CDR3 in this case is CAISSRDRGRIGQPQHF. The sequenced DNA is TGTGCCATCAGTTCCCGGGACAGGGGGCGTATAGGTCAGCCCCAGCATTTT.